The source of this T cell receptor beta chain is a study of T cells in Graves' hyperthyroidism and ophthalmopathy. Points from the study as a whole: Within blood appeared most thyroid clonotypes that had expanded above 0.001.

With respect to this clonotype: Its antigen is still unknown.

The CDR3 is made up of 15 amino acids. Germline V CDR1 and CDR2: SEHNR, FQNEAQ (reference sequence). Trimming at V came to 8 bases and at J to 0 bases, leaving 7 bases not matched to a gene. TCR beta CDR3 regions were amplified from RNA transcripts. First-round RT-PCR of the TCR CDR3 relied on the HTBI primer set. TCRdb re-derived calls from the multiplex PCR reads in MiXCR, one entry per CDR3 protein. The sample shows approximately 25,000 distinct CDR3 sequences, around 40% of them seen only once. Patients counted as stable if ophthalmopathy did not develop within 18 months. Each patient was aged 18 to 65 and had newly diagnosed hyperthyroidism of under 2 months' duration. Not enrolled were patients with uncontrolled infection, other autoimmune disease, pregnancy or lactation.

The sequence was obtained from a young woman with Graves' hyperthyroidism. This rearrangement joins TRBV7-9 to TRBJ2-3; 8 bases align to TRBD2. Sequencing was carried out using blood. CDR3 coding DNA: TGTGCCAGCCCCCCAAGCGGGGGTAGCACAGATACGCAGTATTTT. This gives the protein CASPPSGGSTDTQYF.